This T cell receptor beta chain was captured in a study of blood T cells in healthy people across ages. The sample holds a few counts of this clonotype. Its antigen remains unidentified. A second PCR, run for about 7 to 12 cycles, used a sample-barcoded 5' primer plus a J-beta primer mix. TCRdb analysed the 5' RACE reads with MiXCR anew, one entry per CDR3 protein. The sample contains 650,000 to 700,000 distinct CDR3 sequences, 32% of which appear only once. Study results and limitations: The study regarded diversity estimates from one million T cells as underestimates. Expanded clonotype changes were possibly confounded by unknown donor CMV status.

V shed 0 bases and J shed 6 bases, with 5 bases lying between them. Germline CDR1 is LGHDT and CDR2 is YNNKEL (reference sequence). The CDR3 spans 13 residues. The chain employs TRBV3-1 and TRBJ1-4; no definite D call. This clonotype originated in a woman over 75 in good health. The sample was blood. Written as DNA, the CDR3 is TGTGCCAGCAGCCAAGATCGAGATGAAAAACTGTTTTTT. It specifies CASSQDRDEKLFF.